This T cell receptor beta chain appears in the sequencing data of a study of T cell clonality in common variable immunodeficiency. General observations from the study: CVID subjects showed higher TCRbeta clonality than healthy controls. Reportedly, TCR beta sequences from common variable immunodeficiency showed fewer deletions and N-nucleotide insertions.

Equal genomic DNA amounts from CVID and control samples were sequenced. Sequencing used immunoSEQ multiplex PCR; TCRdb keeps in-frame clones, though not all of them. This sample carries approximately 52,000 clones, none of them present only once. Most patients and controls had Caucasian heritage. This clone was counted ten times or more. Its antigen is as yet unknown. The source of this sequence is a person between 18 and 70 years old in good health. Sequencing was done on a sample of peripheral blood mononuclear cells.

The part of the CDR3 DNA that was read is TGTGCCAGCAGTGCGGGGAACTCCTACGAG. The encoded protein is CASSAGNSYE. In full, the CDR3 is CASSAGNSYEQYF. V is TRBV6-1 and J is TRBJ2-7; D possibly corresponds to TRBD2 (5 bases). Read data end 3 residues before the CDR3 end; the end is taken from the germline J gene. V was clipped by 4 bases and J by 0 bases, with 7 bases between them. Germline V gene sequence: CDR1 MNHNS, CDR2 SASEGT. This CDR3 contains 13 residues.